Each of the 10 T cell receptor beta chains below was sequenced from the same sample in a study of cytomegalovirus exposure and HLA in healthy donors (TCRdb year 2017). Library prep was done by the immunoSEQ multiplex PCR assay. For the multiplex PCR, a mixture combining 60 forward primers for TCR Vbeta segments and 13 reverse primers for TCR Jbeta segments was used. Here the immuneACCESS table is served through TCRdb, limited to in-frame sequences with V and J called. Missing clones are a known gap in these copies; in checked studies unresolved V genes cover under half, and the rest lacks a known reason. The sample's own table lists about 58,000 clones. The top ten clones comprise roughly 2% of the sample. Sequences were obtained from PBMCs. The source of these receptors is a woman between 18 and 30 years old in good health and CMV-seronegative.

The chain joins TRBV5-1 to TRBJ1-1; 7 nucleotides match TRBD1. Trimming removed 0 bases from V and 13 bases from J; junction bases left unmatched: 6. CDR3 length equals 12 residues. Per germline, CDR1 SGHRS and CDR2 YFSETQ. The CDR3 coding sequence is TGCGCCAGCAGCTTGGGTACAGGGGAGGATTTCTTT. This sequence encodes CASSLGTGEDFF.

The V gene is TRBV28, the J gene TRBJ1-5; 7 positions agree with TRBD1. Germline V gene data show CDR1 as MDHEN and CDR2 as SYDVKM. The CDR3 has 14 residues. V trimming: 10 bases; J trimming: 4 bases; junction bases outside the gene matches: 10. In DNA form, the CDR3 reads TGTGCCATCGACGGGACAGAACTAAATCAGCCCCAGCATTTT. Encoded protein: CAIDGTELNQPQHF.

V usage is TRBV19 and J usage is TRBJ1-2; unclear D gene. There are 15 residues in the CDR3. Looked up from germline, CDR1 is LNHDA and CDR2 is SQIVND (reference sequence). Trimming stripped 1 base from V and 8 bases from J, with 17 bases between. CDR3 loop: CASSIGRRASGGYTF. In nucleotides, the CDR3 is TGTGCCAGTAGTATAGGCAGGCGTGCATCTGGCGGCTACACCTTC.

The genes are TRBV5-1 and TRBJ1-4; D uncertain. In germline, CDR1 is SGHRS, CDR2 YFSETQ. The CDR3 consists of 16 residues. Trimming removed 1 base from V and 0 bases from J, with 10 bases in between. Here the CDR3 DNA reads TGCGCCAGCAGCTTGCGCGGGCTTGCAACTAATGAAAAACTGTTTTTT. This codes for CASSLRGLATNEKLFF.

The gene calls are TRBV5-4 and TRBJ2-2; a possible D gene is TRBD1 (6 bases). CDR3 size: 14 residues. The V gene lost 2 bases and the J gene lost 8 bases, with 13 bases spanning the gap. CDR1 is SGHNT, CDR2 YYREEE, per germline (reference sequence). CDR3 nucleotides: TGTGCCAGCAGCTTAAACAGGGCAATAGGGGAGCTGTTTTTT. Its protein is CASSLNRAIGELFF.

This chain connects TRBV4-2 to TRBJ1-5; no firm D call. Germline CDR1 and CDR2: LGHNA and YNFKEQ. This CDR3 spans 13 amino acids. Trimming pared 3 bases from V and 4 bases from J, leaving 7 bases between. The CDR3 region is CASSHGRNQPQHF. For the CDR3, the DNA is TGTGCCAGCAGCCATGGGAGAAATCAGCCCCAGCATTTT.

The rearrangement links TRBV5-1 to TRBJ1-4; D is possibly TRBD1 (6 bases). V was pared by 1 base and J by 4 bases, with 14 bases between. The CDR3 extends over 16 amino acids. Germline loops: CDR1 SGHRS, CDR2 YFSETQ. CDR3 DNA: TGCGCCAGCAGCTTGAGCCCGACAGGACTTAATGAAAAACTGTTTTTT. Protein: CASSLSPTGLNEKLFF.

The genes are TRBV9 and TRBJ2-1; TRBD2 agrees at 7 bases. The length of the CDR3 is 12 residues. Trimming removed 2 bases from V and 13 bases from J; junction bases left unmatched: 6. The germline V gene has CDR1 SGDLS and CDR2 YYNGEE. CDR3 residues: CASSVGAGVQFF. In DNA form, the CDR3 reads TGTGCCAGCAGCGTCGGGGCGGGAGTCCAGTTCTTC.

This chain uses TRBV18 with TRBJ1-5; TRBD1 matches 8 bases. Trimming cost V 6 bases and J 3 bases; bases outside gene matches: 10. Germline CDR1 is KGHSH and CDR2 is LQKENI. This CDR3 spans 16 amino acids. CDR3 sequence reads: CASSPGGTGLNQPQHF. The CDR3 region has the DNA TGTGCCAGCTCTCCGGGTGGGACAGGCCTCAATCAGCCCCAGCATTTT.

This sequence joins TRBV7-2 and TRBJ1-5; 8 bases fit TRBD1. CDR3 length equals 12 residues. From germline, CDR1 is SGHTA and CDR2 FQGNSA. V was clipped by 8 bases and J by 7 bases; unmatched bases: 4. CDR3 sequence reads: CASAGGRQPQHF. The DNA of the CDR3 is TGTGCCAGCGCAGGGGGCAGGCAGCCCCAGCATTTT.